This T cell receptor beta chain is drawn from a study of shared clonotypes between healthy human individuals. Study-wide points: The represented genetic and exposure-history diversity was limited by the small number of donors.

This clone came up once. Its target is not known. The V gene's germline CDR1 is SGHTA and CDR2 FQGNSA. The CDR3 consists of 17 residues. Trimming removed 4 bases from V and 5 bases from J; junction bases left unmatched: 11. Per sorted-subset replicate PCR, input was 150 to 250 ng DNA, representing around 29,000 T cell genomes. Clones were sequenced by immunoSEQ multiplex PCR, and TCRdb holds only the in-frame ones, with some missing. The table records under 2.5 million clones, 85% to 95% of them present only once. V is TRBV7-2 and J is TRBJ1-5; 10 bases fit TRBD1. The sample taken for sequencing was naive CD4+ T cells from PBMCs. Subset given: CD45RA+ positively selected. This TCR was sampled from a young man in good health. Some clones in this sample may be carry-over from other donors' samples. The CDR3 region has the DNA TGTGCCAGCAGCTCTAGATCAGGGACAGGGGATTATCAGCCCCAGCATTTT. Translation gives CASSSRSGTGDYQPQHF.